The clone carrying this T cell receptor beta chain was observed a few times. What it binds is unknown. Distinct nucleotide sequences in the sample also encode this CDR3. The entry originates in a study of cytomegalovirus exposure and HLA in healthy donors. Study-level background: The 100 million to 120 million unique TCR beta sequences, from 150 million to 200 million T cells, were found by an earlier analysis. Whole-study findings and limits: Around 160 TCR beta chains were listed as cytomegalovirus-associated. In a later analysis, the majority of CMV-associated beta chains seemingly showed HLA restriction.

The PCR contained 60 Vbeta and 13 Jbeta primers. Here immunoSEQ multiplex PCR was the method, and the copy in TCRdb shows in-frame clones only, minus some. Found here are around 210,000 clones, 65% to 85% of them singletons; the top ten hold less than 3.5%. The clonotype was recovered from a woman in her thirties in good health and CMV-seronegative. The sample consisted of PBMCs.

The CDR3 reads CASRQGRDTEAFF. The CDR3 DNA sequence: TGTGCCAGCCGACAGGGTAGGGACACTGAAGCTTTCTTT. The chain couples TRBV2 to TRBJ1-1; 7 bases map to TRBD1. CDR1 is SNHLY, CDR2 FYNNEI, per germline. The CDR3 contains 13 residues. The junction had 6 bases not matched to a gene; V was cut back by 8 bases and J by 3 bases.